This T cell receptor beta chain was observed in a study of beta chain features in type 1 diabetes. Notes on the study in general: Significant though moderate, a shortening of TCRB CDR3s appeared in all four CD4+ subsets of Type 1 diabetes patients. The study found fewer insertions and more deletions at VDJ junctions in type 1 diabetes patients.

Note on this clone: Its specificity is unknown. The junction does not match germline at one end; this may be a read error.

The study reverse transcribed the entire isolated RNA, so it sequenced expressed TCRB transcripts. Samples of naive, central memory and regulatory T cells yielded a mean of approximately 3.9 million reads. Method: immunoSEQ multiplex PCR; TCRdb's copy keeps in-frame clones and lacks some. The table records under 900,000 clones, roughly a sixth of them present only once. The germline gives CDR1 MDHEN, CDR2 SYDVKM. This CDR3 is 14 amino acids long. Cell sorting via CD45RO/CCR7/CD25/CD127/CD95/CD27 was performed to obtain CD4+ naive, central memory, regulatory and stem cell-like memory cells. Sequenced sample: naive CD4+ T cells from blood. This rearrangement joins TRBV28 to TRBJ2-1; TRBD1 is a possible D gene (6 bases). This sequence was found in a woman between 18 and 29 years old in good health. CDR3 DNA sequence: TGTGCCAGCAGTTCTGGGGGCTCCAACAATGAGCAGTTCTTC. Its translation is CASSSGGSNNEQFF.